A single sample gave rise to the 18 T cell receptor beta chains below, sequenced in a study of T-cell reconstitution after alpha-beta-depleted transplantation in children. As it was prepared, the TCRbeta library received unique molecular identifiers. TCRdb re-called the PCR reads through MiXCR, storing one row per CDR3 protein. This table holds roughly 790,000 distinct CDR3 sequences, approximately 15% found once. The sequencing here drew on PBMCs, mostly from graft donor cells, taken 360 days after TCRalphabeta/CD19-depleted stem cell transplant. Receptors were obtained from a male patient aged 10-17 years who had a stem cell transplant for acute lymphoblastic leukemia, so the T cells may come from the graft donor.

This clonotype came up many times. V is TRBV5-1 and J is TRBJ2-1; D remains unclear. This CDR3 comprises 14 residues. The V gene lost 0 bases and the J gene lost 8 bases, with 12 bases spanning the gap. Germline V gene lookup returns CDR1 SGHRS and CDR2 YFSETQ. The CDR3 nucleotides are TGCGCCAGCAGCTTGGTGGTGTGGCAGCATGAGCAGTTCTTC. Amino acid sequence: CASSLVVWQHEQFF.

V is TRBV12-3 or TRBV12-4 and J is TRBJ2-5; the match to TRBD1 covers 7 bases. The V segment lost 2 bases and the J segment 5 bases; nucleotides outside the gene matches: 5. There are 14 residues in the CDR3. In DNA, the CDR3 is TGTGCCAGCAGTTTATCCGACAGGGAGGAGACCCAGTACTTC. Translation gives CASSLSDREETQYF.

This clonotype was picked up many times. The chain carries TRBV12-3 or TRBV12-4 and TRBJ2-2; a weak D match, TRBD2 (5 bases). V was clipped by 0 bases and J by 4 bases, with 9 bases between them. The CDR3 has 15 amino acids. The CDR3 sequence: CASSLAGLGTGELFF. CDR3 DNA: TGTGCCAGCAGTTTAGCCGGACTCGGCACCGGGGAGCTGTTTTTT.

The chain recombines TRBV29-1 with TRBJ1-1; no clear D gene. Between the trimmed V and J ends, which lost 7 bases and 7 bases, there was a span of 13 bases. The CDR3 is 11 amino acids. CDR1 is SQVTM, CDR2 ANQGSEA, per germline. CDR3 residues: CSADPGSEAFF. The CDR3 coding sequence is TGCAGCGCGGACCCGGGAAGTGAAGCTTTCTTT.

This clonotype was recorded a few times. V and J are TRBV5-1 and TRBJ1-2, with D hard to call. Germline loops: CDR1 SGHRS, CDR2 YFSETQ. Trimming left V 5 bases short and J 8 bases short, with 13 bases between. The CDR3 is 12 amino acids. CDR3 in amino acids: CASSSGNEGYTF. DNA for the CDR3: TGCGCCAGCAGTTCTGGTAATGAGGGCTACACCTTC.

The rearrangement uses TRBV4-1 and TRBJ2-7; tentatively, D is TRBD1 (6 bases). The CDR3 sequence is 16 residues long. V shed 4 bases and J shed 7 bases, with 23 bases lying between them. Germline CDR1 reads MGHRA; CDR2 reads YSYEKL. The CDR3 reads CASSRIIQGKRDEQYF. The CDR3 nucleotides read TGCGCCAGCAGCCGCATAATACAGGGTAAAAGGGATGAGCAGTACTTC.

This clonotype was detected ten times or more. The V call is TRBV15, the J call TRBJ1-1; D is undetermined. Germline V gene sequence: CDR1 LNHNV, CDR2 YYDKDF (reference sequence). V was shortened by 1 base and J by 10 bases, with 22 bases between the two germline ends. The CDR3 consists of 16 residues. The CDR3 nucleotides are TGTGCCACCAGCAGAGGACCGATGAGTATAAATGTCGGAGCTTTCTTT. This translates into CATSRGPMSINVGAFF.

This clonotype came up once. V is TRBV12-3 or TRBV12-4 and J is TRBJ1-2, with a tentative D call TRBD1 (5 bases). The CDR3 consists of 14 residues. V was pared by 6 bases and J by 4 bases, with 15 bases between. The CDR3 sequence: CASSNTGRGYGYTF. The CDR3 DNA sequence: TGTGCCAGCAGCAATACAGGAAGGGGCTATGGCTACACCTTC.

This clonotype appeared a few times. The chain couples TRBV12-3 or TRBV12-4 to TRBJ2-7; no definite D call. CDR3 length equals 13 residues. Trimming pared 6 bases from V and 3 bases from J, leaving 12 bases between. In DNA, the CDR3 is TGTGCCAGCAGGTCCACCTTAATCTACGAGCAGTACTTC. This gives the protein CASRSTLIYEQYF.

This clonotype was detected a few times. The chain is built from TRBV5-1 and TRBJ2-1, with TRBD2 identical over 9 bases. The V and J ends lost 1 base and 8 bases, in that order; junction bases with no gene match: 13. The CDR3 is 17 residues long. Germline V CDR1 and CDR2: SGHRS, YFSETQ. CDR3 amino acids: CASSLSLAGPIRDEQFF. DNA of the CDR3: TGCGCCAGCAGCTTGTCCCTAGCGGGGCCCATTAGGGATGAGCAGTTCTTC.

There are a few counts of this clonotype. The germline gene is not matched at one end of the junction; a read error may be the cause. This chain uses TRBV7-9 with TRBJ2-1; 9 nucleotides agree with TRBD2. The germline gives CDR1 SEHNR, CDR2 FQNEAQ (reference sequence). The CDR3 has 15 amino acids. This CDR3 reads CLAGGPFSSYNEQFF. CDR3 DNA: TGCTTGGCGGGAGGGCCTTTCAGCTCCTACAATGAGCAGTTCTTC.

This chain uses TRBV7-6 with TRBJ2-5; 7 nucleotides line up with TRBD2. Unmatched junction bases numbered 11, after V lost 3 bases and J lost 4 bases. CDR1 and CDR2 (germline): SGHVS, FNYEAQ. The CDR3 has 16 amino acids. This CDR3 reads CASSLGTGGIAETQYF. The CDR3 nucleotides read TGTGCCAGCAGCTTGGGAACGGGAGGAATTGCAGAGACCCAGTACTTC.

In this sample, this clonotype turned up a few times. The V and J genes are TRBV9 and TRBJ2-2, with D possibly TRBD1 on 6 matching bases. Per the germline V gene, CDR1 is SGDLS and CDR2 is YYNGEE. Trimming took off 0 bases at V and 9 bases at J, with 18 bases between the two ends. There are 16 residues in the CDR3. As DNA, the CDR3 is TGTGCCAGCAGCGTAGGCCGGGAAAGGGGGTACCGGGAGCTGTTTTTT. Translated, it gives CASSVGRERGYRELFF.

This rearrangement joins TRBV20-1 to TRBJ2-5, with 9 bases identical to TRBD2. The ends lost 6 bases at V and 5 bases at J; junction bases unmatched: 37. The CDR3 spans 23 residues. Germline loops: CDR1 DFQATT, CDR2 SNEGSKA (reference sequence). CDR3 residues: CSANRRVPPPRERVAGEWETQYF. The CDR3 DNA is TGCAGTGCGAATCGCCGCGTACCGCCCCCGCGGGAACGGGTAGCGGGAGAATGGGAGACCCAGTACTTC.

The chain couples TRBV18 to TRBJ2-5; possibly TRBD1 for D (5 bases). Germline CDR1 reads KGHSH; CDR2 reads LQKENI. The CDR3 has 14 amino acids. V lost 6 bases and J 3 bases, leaving 14 bases between the germline ends. The CDR3 loop is CASSPTGWEETQYF. CDR3 in DNA: TGTGCCAGCTCCCCTACAGGATGGGAAGAGACCCAGTACTTC.

This clonotype was picked up many times. The chain uses TRBV29-1 and TRBJ1-6; a weak D match, TRBD1 (5 bases). Germline V gives CDR1 SQVTM, CDR2 ANQGSEA. V was pared by 4 bases and J by 9 bases, with 13 bases between. This CDR3 comprises 13 residues. The DNA for the CDR3 is TGCAGCGTTGGTGCAGGGATTGGTTCACCCCTCCACTTT. It encodes CSVGAGIGSPLHF.

This clonotype was counted a few times. The rearrangement joins TRBV2 to TRBJ2-3, with no clear D. This CDR3 contains 11 residues. V lost 11 bases to trimming and J lost 6 bases, with 12 bases between them. Germline V gene data show CDR1 as SNHLY and CDR2 as FYNNEI. The CDR3 spells CAGTPADTQYF. Written as DNA, the CDR3 is TGTGCCGGCACCCCGGCGGATACGCAGTATTTT.

The chain employs TRBV5-1 and TRBJ2-7; 7 bases line up with TRBD1. V was clipped by 1 base and J by 1 base; unmatched bases: 8. Germline V gene lookup returns CDR1 SGHRS and CDR2 YFSETQ. The CDR3 is 16 residues long. The CDR3 here is CASSLILTGISYEQYF. The CDR3 DNA reads as TGCGCCAGCAGCTTGATCCTGACAGGGATTTCCTACGAGCAGTACTTC.